One T cell receptor (beta chain) is described in this entry. This entry is derived from a study of cytomegalovirus exposure and HLA in healthy donors. The CDR3 totals 14 residues. Germline V gene data show CDR1 as SGHRS and CDR2 as YFSETQ. The V end lost 2 bases, the J end lost 6 bases, and 14 bases lay between the germline ends. The method was immunoSEQ multiplex PCR; TCRdb's version includes in-frame clones alone and lacks a portion of them. The sample includes roughly 150,000 clones, about 95% of them seen just once. Sequencing was carried out using PBMCs. The chain joins TRBV5-1 to TRBJ1-2; possible D gene TRBD1, 6 bases. The receptor was isolated from a man younger than 30 in good health and CMV-seropositive. The CDR3 sequence: CASSFNREVDGYTF. Written as DNA, the CDR3 is TGCGCCAGCAGCTTCAACAGGGAAGTTGATGGCTACACCTTC.